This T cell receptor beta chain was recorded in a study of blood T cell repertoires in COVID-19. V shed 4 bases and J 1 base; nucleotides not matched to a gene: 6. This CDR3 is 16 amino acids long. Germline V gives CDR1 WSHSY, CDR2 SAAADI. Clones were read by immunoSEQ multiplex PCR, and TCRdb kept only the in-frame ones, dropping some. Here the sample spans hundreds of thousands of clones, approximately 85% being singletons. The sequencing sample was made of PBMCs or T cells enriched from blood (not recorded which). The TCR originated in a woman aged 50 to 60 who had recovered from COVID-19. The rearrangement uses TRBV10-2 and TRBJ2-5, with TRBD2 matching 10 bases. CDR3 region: CASSAELAGSQETQYF. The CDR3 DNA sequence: TGCGCCAGCAGTGCGGAACTAGCGGGGAGCCAAGAGACCCAGTACTTC.